The subject of this entry is one T cell receptor (beta chain). The repertoire was sequenced with immunoSEQ multiplex PCR; TCRdb's copy has only in-frame clones and lacks some. The sample carries around 2,000,000 clones, around 96% recorded once. This record belongs to a study of shared clonotypes between healthy human individuals. The naive CD8 population came from CD45RO-negative cells selected for CCR7, without terminally differentiated effector memory CD45RA+ cells. This CDR3 comprises 16 residues. V lost 1 base and J lost 2; bases outside the gene matches: 7. Germline V gives CDR1 SGHVS, CDR2 FQNEAQ.

J is TRBJ1-1 and V is TRBV7-8, with 7 bases lining up with TRBD1. The sample comprised naive CD8+ T cells sorted from blood. The TCR comes from a man between 18 and 29 years old in good health. CDR3 residues: CASSLGGGGFNTEAFF. The CDR3 DNA is TGTGCCAGCAGCTTAGGCGGAGGGGGCTTTAACACTGAAGCTTTCTTT.